Sequencing of this T cell receptor (beta chain) was carried out in a study of cytomegalovirus exposure and HLA in healthy donors. General study findings and limits: The authors later linked a missense DCLRE1C variant to TCR beta V- and J-gene trimming.

13 Jbeta primers and 60 Vbeta primers were used for the PCR. Original analysis: Unique TCR beta chains totaled approximately 83 million in a later count, with about 11 million of them shared. TCRdb keeps only in-frame clones here, not all; method: immunoSEQ multiplex PCR. V and J calls plus clone size are reproduced from that table; the DNA served to infer D and trimming. The sample lists 140,000 or so clones; more than 80% were seen once. This CDR3 is built from 16 residues. Germline V gene data show CDR1 as SNHLY and CDR2 as FYNNEI. V was cut by 4 bases and J by 8 bases, with 20 bases left in between. Worth noting for this clone: Antigen specificity is unknown.

The sequencing sample was made of PBMCs. The chain combines TRBV2 with TRBJ1-4, with a weak D call TRBD1 (5 bases). This clonotype originated in a woman aged 40 to 50 in good health and CMV-seropositive. The CDR3 DNA is TGTGCCAGCAGTGTAGCATTGGGCAGGGTGGAAGAAAAACTGTTTTTT. Its translation is CASSVALGRVEEKLFF.